Below, 20 T cell receptor beta chains from the same sample are listed, as sequenced in a study of blood T cell repertoires in COVID-19. Assay: immunoSEQ multiplex PCR; the TCRdb copy retains only in-frame clones and omits some. The sample has over 150,000 clones; around four fifths are singletons. Sequenced input: peripheral blood. All receptors come from a woman aged 55-69 years with acute or convalescent COVID-19.

This chain joins TRBV5-4 and TRBJ2-7, with 12 positions matching TRBD2. The V segment lost 4 bases and the J segment 7 bases; nucleotides outside the gene matches: 12. This CDR3 spans 16 amino acids. Germline CDR1 SGHNT, CDR2 YYREEE (reference sequence). CDR3 sequence: CASSPNPSGGAGEQYF. The CDR3 nucleotides are TGTGCCAGCAGCCCAAACCCTAGCGGGGGGGCGGGGGAGCAGTACTTC. The full variable domain, rest sourced from reference TRBV5-4 and TRBJ2-7, is ETGVTQSPTHLIKTRGQQVTLRCSSQSGHNTVSWYQQALGQGPQFIFQYYREEENGRGNFPPRFSGLQFPNYSSELNVNALELDDSALYLCASSPNPSGGAGEQYFGPGTRLTVT.

Only a few counts were recorded for this clone. In DNA, the CDR3 is TGTGCCAGCAGCTTACCCCCCTGGGGCACGACTGAAGCTTTCTTT. It codes for CASSLPPWGTTEAFF. The chain uses TRBV7-2 and TRBJ1-1, with D tentatively TRBD1 (5 bases). Trimming removed 2 bases from V and 5 bases from J, with 15 bases in between. Looked up from germline, CDR1 is SGHTA and CDR2 is FQGNSA. The CDR3 has 15 amino acids.

This chain joins TRBV6-5 and TRBJ1-5, with D possibly TRBD1 on 6 matching bases. V was pared by 6 bases and J by 6 bases, with 15 bases between. Looked up from germline, CDR1 is MNHEY and CDR2 is SVGAGI. CDR3 length: 14 residues. CDR3 loop: CASRPTGSGQPQHF. The CDR3 bases are TGTGCCAGCAGGCCCACAGGGTCCGGTCAGCCCCAGCATTTT.

The chain has TRBV25-1 and TRBJ1-1, with TRBD1 matching over 12 bases. V lost 5 bases, J lost 4 bases, and 8 bases stayed unmatched. Germline V gene lookup returns CDR1 MGHDK and CDR2 SYGVNS. The CDR3 runs 16 residues. The CDR3 region is CASSPGQGALGTEAFF. The CDR3 DNA reads TGTGCCAGCAGTCCGGGACAGGGGGCGCTGGGCACTGAAGCTTTCTTT.

The gene calls are TRBV9 and TRBJ1-1, with D possibly matching TRBD1 (5 bases). From germline, CDR1 is SGDLS and CDR2 YYNGEE. CDR3 length: 16 amino acids. Trimming stripped 1 base from V and 3 bases from J, with 16 bases between. CDR3 residues: CASSVKSAGLYTEAFF. CDR3 sequence (DNA): TGTGCCAGCAGCGTAAAATCGGCAGGGCTTTACACTGAAGCTTTCTTT.

The chain is built from TRBV6-5 and TRBJ1-4; TRBD1 might be the D (6 bases). CDR1 is MNHEY and CDR2 is SVGAGI in the germline V gene. The CDR3 runs 15 residues. V gave up 4 bases and J gave up 4 bases, with 13 bases separating them. CDR3 in amino acids: CASSLQGEGNEKLFF. Here the CDR3 DNA reads TGTGCCAGCAGTTTACAGGGAGAGGGTAATGAAAAACTGTTTTTT.

This chain connects TRBV24-1 to TRBJ1-2, with D possibly matching TRBD1 (6 bases). Germline V lookup: CDR1 KGHDR, CDR2 SFDVKD. The CDR3 has 13 amino acids. The ends were cut back, 10 bases at V and 3 bases at J, with 14 bases in the middle. The CDR3 is CATRGGEYYGYTF. The CDR3 bases are TGTGCCACAAGAGGGGGGGAATACTATGGCTACACCTTC.

This chain connects TRBV6-6 to TRBJ2-5; TRBD2 aligns across 11 bases. Germline trimming cut 6 bases from V and 1 base from J; bases unmatched to any gene: 4. This CDR3 comprises 15 residues. CDR1 and CDR2 from the germline V gene are MNHNY and SVGAGI (reference sequence). The CDR3 reads CASRALAGGQETQYF. The CDR3, as DNA: TGTGCCAGCAGGGCGCTAGCGGGGGGCCAAGAGACCCAGTACTTC.

The chain has TRBV4-1 and TRBJ1-5; 8 bases map to TRBD1. CDR1 is MGHRA, CDR2 YSYEKL, per germline. The J segment lost 7 bases and the V segment lost 4 bases, leaving 6 bases of the junction unmatched. This CDR3 has 14 residues. This CDR3 is CASSLSGQGQPQHF. CDR3 bases: TGCGCCAGCAGCCTCTCCGGACAGGGACAGCCCCAGCATTTT.

This rearrangement joins TRBV5-1 to TRBJ2-6, with a possible D match to TRBD2 (5 bases). This CDR3 contains 15 residues. In germline, CDR1 is SGHRS, CDR2 YFSETQ. V was shortened by 0 bases and J by 4 bases, with 8 bases between the two germline ends. As DNA, the CDR3 is TGCGCCAGCAGCTTGGCCGGGGTCGGGGCCAACGTCCTGACTTTC. Its translation: CASSLAGVGANVLTF.

The rearrangement joins TRBV27 to TRBJ1-5, with D unresolved. This CDR3 is 14 amino acids long. Germline CDR1 MNHEY, CDR2 SMNVEV (reference sequence). Trimming shortened V by 5 bases and J by 0 bases, and 8 bases separated the two germline ends. CDR3 coding DNA: TGTGCCAGCAGTACCCGGGATAGCAATCAGCCCCAGCATTTT. Translated, it gives CASSTRDSNQPQHF.

The chain combines TRBV3-1 (or the pseudogene TRBV3-2) with TRBJ2-3, with 7 bases matching TRBD2. There are 16 residues in the CDR3. Unmatched junction bases numbered 5, after V lost 0 bases and J lost 2 bases. Germline V lookup: CDR1 LGHDT, CDR2 YNNKEL (reference sequence). Written as DNA, the CDR3 is TGTGCCAGCAGCCAAGATGCGGGACTAACCACAGATACGCAGTATTTT. Translated: CASSQDAGLTTDTQYF.

V and J are TRBV10-1 and TRBJ2-3, with 8 bases aligning to TRBD2. The ends lost 2 bases at V and 0 bases at J; junction bases unmatched: 13. Per germline, CDR1 WNHNN and CDR2 SYGVQD (reference sequence). The CDR3 has 19 amino acids. Written as DNA, the CDR3 is TGCGCCAGCAGTGAGCGGGTGATGGGACTAGGGAGGAGCACAGATACGCAGTATTTT. This encodes CASSERVMGLGRSTDTQYF.

This clone was observed a few times. This rearrangement joins TRBV20-1 to TRBJ2-3; tentatively, D is TRBD2 (6 bases). Trimming pared 4 bases from V and 6 bases from J, leaving 8 bases between. Germline-derived CDR1 and CDR2 are DFQATT and SNEGSKA (reference sequence). CDR3 length: 11 amino acids. CDR3 bases: TGCAGTGCTAATCGGGAGGATACGCAGTATTTT. Amino acids: CSANREDTQYF.

CDR3 amino acids: CASSPEWTGEAFF. Written as DNA, the CDR3 is TGTGCCAGCAGCCCCGAATGGACAGGGGAAGCTTTCTTT. The chain uses TRBV3-1 (or the pseudogene TRBV3-2) and TRBJ1-1, with 8 bases fitting TRBD1. From germline, CDR1 is LGHDT and CDR2 YNNKEL (reference sequence). The CDR3 spans 13 residues. The ends lost 4 bases at V and 8 bases at J; junction bases unmatched: 6.

J is TRBJ1-4 and V is TRBV15, with D unclear. V gave up 0 bases and J gave up 8 bases, with 13 bases separating them. The CDR3 is 15 amino acids. The germline CDR1 and CDR2 sequences are LNHNV and YYDKDF (reference sequence). The CDR3 coding sequence is TGTGCCACCAGCAGAGAGGGGAGGGTTGGGGAAAAACTGTTTTTT. Amino acids: CATSREGRVGEKLFF. The full variable domain, completed using reference TRBV15 and TRBJ1-4, is DAMVIQNPRYQVTQFGKPVTLSCSQTLNHNVMYWYQQKSSQAPKLLFHYYDKDFNNEADTPDNFQSRRPNTSFCFLDIRSPGLGDTAMYLCATSREGRVGEKLFFGSGTQLSVL.

The chain employs TRBV27 and TRBJ1-2, with 9 bases that match TRBD1. CDR3 length equals 17 residues. With V trimmed by 4 bases and J by 6 bases, 15 bases remained unmatched. From germline, CDR1 is MNHEY and CDR2 SMNVEV (reference sequence). The CDR3 sequence is CASSYRGQGNPNNGYTF. The CDR3 DNA is TGTGCCAGCAGTTATAGGGGACAGGGAAACCCGAATAATGGCTACACCTTC.

This sequence joins TRBV7-2 and TRBJ2-5; 12 nucleotides match TRBD1. The ends lost 5 bases at V and 7 bases at J; junction bases unmatched: 5. The CDR3 has 14 residues. Germline V gives CDR1 SGHTA, CDR2 FQGNSA. CDR3 sequence reads: CASSVAGQGATQYF. The CDR3 region has the DNA TGTGCCAGCAGCGTGGCGGGACAGGGGGCGACCCAGTACTTC. Drawing the rest from reference TRBV7-2 and TRBJ2-5, the complete variable domain is GAGVSQSPSNKVTEKGKDVELRCDPISGHTALYWYRQSLGQGLEFLIYFQGNSAPDKSGLPSDRFSAERTGGSVSTLTIQRTQQEDSAVYLCASSVAGQGATQYFGPGTRLLVL.

The chain couples TRBV7-3 to TRBJ2-7; TRBD1 matches 7 bases. This CDR3 is 15 amino acids long. Germline-derived CDR1 and CDR2 are SGHTA and FQGTGA. Trimming at V came to 2 bases and at J to 0 bases, leaving 4 bases not matched to a gene. The CDR3 here is CASSLLGDSSYEQYF. As DNA, the CDR3 is TGTGCCAGCAGCTTATTAGGGGACAGCTCCTACGAGCAGTACTTC. Using reference TRBV7-3 and TRBJ2-7 for the parts outside the CDR3, the full variable domain is GAGVSQTPSNKVTEKGKYVELRCDPISGHTALYWYRQSLGQGPEFLIYFQGTGAADDSGLPNDRFFAVRPEGSVSTLKIQRTERGDSAVYLCASSLLGDSSYEQYFGPGTRLTVT.

The rearrangement uses TRBV13 and TRBJ2-7, with TRBD2 matching 8 bases. The V and J ends lost 1 base and 4 bases, in that order; junction bases with no gene match: 6. The CDR3 is 15 amino acids. Germline values: CDR1 PRHDT, CDR2 FYEKMQ (reference sequence). The CDR3 loop reads CASSLVVAGRYEQYF. DNA of the CDR3: TGTGCCAGCAGCTTAGTGGTAGCGGGACGTTACGAGCAGTACTTC.